This T cell receptor beta chain was identified in a study of T cells in Graves' hyperthyroidism and ophthalmopathy. As regards this clonotype: The antigen is undetermined.

The CDR3 contains 15 residues. Germline CDR1 and CDR2: SGHDT and YYEEEE. Trimming pared 2 bases from V and 3 bases from J, leaving 14 bases between. Study-level findings and limits: The blood repertoire included most of the expanded thyroid clonotypes above 0.001.

Amplification of TCR beta CDR3 regions was performed using RNA transcripts as template. Carried out on the TCR CDR3, a first-round RT-PCR used the HTBI primer set. TCRdb reprocessed the multiplex PCR reads with MiXCR, giving one entry per CDR3 protein. The sample yields under 300,000 distinct CDR3 sequences, roughly 22% seen once. This sequence joins TRBV5-6 and TRBJ1-1; D remains unclear. This sequence was found in a man aged 25 to 40 with Graves' ophthalmopathy. The material sequenced was blood. CDR3 loop: CASSFEAIVDTEAFF. CDR3 coding DNA: TGTGCCAGCAGCTTCGAGGCGATCGTGGACACTGAAGCTTTCTTT.